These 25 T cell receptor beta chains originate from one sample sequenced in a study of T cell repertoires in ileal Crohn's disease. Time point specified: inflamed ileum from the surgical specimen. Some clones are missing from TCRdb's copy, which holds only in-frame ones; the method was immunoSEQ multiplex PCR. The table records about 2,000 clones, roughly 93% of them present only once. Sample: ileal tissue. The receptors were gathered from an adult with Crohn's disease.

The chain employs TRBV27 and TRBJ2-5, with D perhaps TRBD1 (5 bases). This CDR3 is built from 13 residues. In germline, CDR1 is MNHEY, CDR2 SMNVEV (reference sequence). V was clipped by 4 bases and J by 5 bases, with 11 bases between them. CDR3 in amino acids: CASSWSGLETQYF. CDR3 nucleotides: TGTGCCAGCAGTTGGTCAGGGTTGGAGACCCAGTACTTC.

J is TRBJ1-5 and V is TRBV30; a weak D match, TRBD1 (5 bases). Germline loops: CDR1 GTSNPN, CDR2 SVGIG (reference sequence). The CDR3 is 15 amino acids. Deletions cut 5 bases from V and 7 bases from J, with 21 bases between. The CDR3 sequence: CAWFLSFARGQPQHF. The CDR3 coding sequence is TGTGCCTGGTTCTTGTCCTTCGCCCGGGGCCAGCCCCAGCATTTT.

CDR3 DNA sequence: TGTGCCAGCAGCTTGGGACAGGGGGCCGAACTGAACACTGAAGCTTTCTTT. Its protein is CASSLGQGAELNTEAFF. The chain combines TRBV5-6 with TRBJ1-1; 10 nucleotides align to TRBD1. Trimming removed 0 bases from V and 0 bases from J; junction bases left unmatched: 5. Per the germline V gene, CDR1 is SGHDT and CDR2 is YYEEEE. The CDR3 totals 17 residues.

CDR3 sequence (DNA): TGCGCCAGCAGCTTGACAGGGGACGCTGAAGCTTTCTTT. Protein: CASSLTGDAEAFF. This chain links TRBV5-1 with TRBJ1-1; 7 nucleotides match TRBD1. CDR1 and CDR2 from the germline V gene are SGHRS and YFSETQ. This CDR3 is built from 13 residues. J was trimmed by 6 bases and V by 1 base; bases with no gene match: 3.

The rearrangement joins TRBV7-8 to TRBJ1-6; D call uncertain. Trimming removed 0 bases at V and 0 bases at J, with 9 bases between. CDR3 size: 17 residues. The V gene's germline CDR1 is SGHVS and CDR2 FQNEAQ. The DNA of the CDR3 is TGTGCCAGCAGCTTAGCGCTGACACGCTCCTATAATTCACCCCTCCACTTT. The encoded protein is CASSLALTRSYNSPLHF. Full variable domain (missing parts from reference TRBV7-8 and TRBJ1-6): GAGVSQSPRYKVAKRGQDVALRCDPISGHVSLFWYQQALGQGPEFLTYFQNEAQLDKSGLPSDRFFAERPEGSVSTLKIQRTQQEDSAVYLCASSLALTRSYNSPLHFGNGTRLTVT.

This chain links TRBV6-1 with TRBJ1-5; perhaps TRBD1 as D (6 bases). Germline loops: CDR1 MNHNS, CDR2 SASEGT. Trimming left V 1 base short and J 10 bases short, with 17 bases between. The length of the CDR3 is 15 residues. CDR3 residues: CASSEESGGADPQHF. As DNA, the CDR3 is TGTGCCAGCAGTGAAGAATCGGGGGGCGCAGACCCCCAGCATTTT.

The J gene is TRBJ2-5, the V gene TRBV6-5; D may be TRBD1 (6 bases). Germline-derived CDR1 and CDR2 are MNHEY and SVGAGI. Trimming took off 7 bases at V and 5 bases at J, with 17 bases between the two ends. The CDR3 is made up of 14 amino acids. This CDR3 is CASTAFDQGETQYF. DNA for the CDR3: TGTGCCAGCACCGCATTTGATCAGGGGGAGACCCAGTACTTC.

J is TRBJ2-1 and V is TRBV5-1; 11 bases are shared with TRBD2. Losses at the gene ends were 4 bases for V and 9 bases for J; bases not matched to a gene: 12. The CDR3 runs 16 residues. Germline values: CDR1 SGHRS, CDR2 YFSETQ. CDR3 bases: TGCGCCAGCAGCCTTGAGCGTAGCGGGGGGGCCACTGAGCAGTTCTTC. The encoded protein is CASSLERSGGATEQFF.

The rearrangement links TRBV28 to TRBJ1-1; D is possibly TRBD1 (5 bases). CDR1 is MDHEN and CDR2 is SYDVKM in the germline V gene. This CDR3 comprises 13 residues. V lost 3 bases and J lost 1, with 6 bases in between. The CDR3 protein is CASSLGPNTEAFF. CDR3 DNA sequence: TGTGCCAGCAGTTTGGGGCCGAACACTGAAGCTTTCTTT.

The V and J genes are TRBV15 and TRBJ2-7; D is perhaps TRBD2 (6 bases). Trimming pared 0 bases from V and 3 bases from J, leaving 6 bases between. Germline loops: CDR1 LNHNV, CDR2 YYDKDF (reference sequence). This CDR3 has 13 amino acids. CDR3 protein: CATSRETSYEQYF. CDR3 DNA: TGTGCCACCAGCAGAGAGACTAGCTACGAGCAGTACTTC.

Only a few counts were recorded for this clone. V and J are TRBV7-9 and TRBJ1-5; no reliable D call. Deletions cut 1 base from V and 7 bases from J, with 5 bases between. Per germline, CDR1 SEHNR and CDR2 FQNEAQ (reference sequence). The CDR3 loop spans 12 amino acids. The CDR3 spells CASSLGGQPQHF. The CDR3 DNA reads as TGTGCCAGCAGCTTAGGCGGACAGCCCCAGCATTTT.

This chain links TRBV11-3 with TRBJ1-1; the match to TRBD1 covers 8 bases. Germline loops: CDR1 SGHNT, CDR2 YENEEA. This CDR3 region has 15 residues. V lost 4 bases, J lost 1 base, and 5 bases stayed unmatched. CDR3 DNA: TGTGCCAGCAGCTCGGACAGGGTTTGGAACACTGAAGCTTTCTTT. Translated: CASSSDRVWNTEAFF. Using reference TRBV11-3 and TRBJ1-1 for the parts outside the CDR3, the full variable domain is EAGVVQSPRYKIIEKKQPVAFWCNPISGHNTLYWYLQNLGQGPELLIRYENEEAVDDSQLPKDRFSAERLKGVDSTLKIQPAELGDSAVYLCASSSDRVWNTEAFFGQGTRLTVV.

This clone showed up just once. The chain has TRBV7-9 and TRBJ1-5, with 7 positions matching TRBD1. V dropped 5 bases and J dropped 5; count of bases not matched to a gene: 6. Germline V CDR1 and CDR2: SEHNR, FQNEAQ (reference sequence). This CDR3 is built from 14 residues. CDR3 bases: TGTGCCAGCAGCCCTACAGGGGCCTATCAGCCCCAGCATTTT. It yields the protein CASSPTGAYQPQHF.

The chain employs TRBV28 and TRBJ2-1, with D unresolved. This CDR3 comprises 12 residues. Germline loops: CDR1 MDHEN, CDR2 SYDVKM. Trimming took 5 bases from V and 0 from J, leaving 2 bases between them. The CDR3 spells CASSGSYNEQFF. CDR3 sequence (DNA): TGTGCCAGCAGTGGCTCCTACAATGAGCAGTTCTTC.

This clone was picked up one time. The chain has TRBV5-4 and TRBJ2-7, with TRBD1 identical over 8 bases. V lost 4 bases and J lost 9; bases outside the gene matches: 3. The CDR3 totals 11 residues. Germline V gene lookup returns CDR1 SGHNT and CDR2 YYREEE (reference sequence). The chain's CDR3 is CASSKGTGQYF. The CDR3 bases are TGTGCCAGCAGCAAAGGGACAGGGCAGTACTTC.

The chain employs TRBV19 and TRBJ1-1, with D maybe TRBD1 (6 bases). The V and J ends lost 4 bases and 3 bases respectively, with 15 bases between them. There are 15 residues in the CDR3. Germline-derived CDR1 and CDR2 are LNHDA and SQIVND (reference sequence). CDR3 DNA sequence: TGTGCCAGTAGTAACCCCGGGACATACCACACTGAAGCTTTCTTT. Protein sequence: CASSNPGTYHTEAFF.

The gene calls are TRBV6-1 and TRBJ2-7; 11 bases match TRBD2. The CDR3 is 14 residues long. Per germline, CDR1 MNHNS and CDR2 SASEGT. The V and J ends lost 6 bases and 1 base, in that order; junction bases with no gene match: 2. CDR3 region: CASRGLAASYEQYF. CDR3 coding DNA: TGTGCCAGCAGGGGACTAGCGGCTTCCTACGAGCAGTACTTC.

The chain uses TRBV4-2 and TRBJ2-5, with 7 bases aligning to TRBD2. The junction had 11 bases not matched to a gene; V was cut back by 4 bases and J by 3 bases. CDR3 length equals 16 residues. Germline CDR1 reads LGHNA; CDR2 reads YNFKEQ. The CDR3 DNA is TGTGCCAGCAGCCCACGGTTTGCGGGAGAAAAAGAGACCCAGTACTTC. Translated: CASSPRFAGEKETQYF.

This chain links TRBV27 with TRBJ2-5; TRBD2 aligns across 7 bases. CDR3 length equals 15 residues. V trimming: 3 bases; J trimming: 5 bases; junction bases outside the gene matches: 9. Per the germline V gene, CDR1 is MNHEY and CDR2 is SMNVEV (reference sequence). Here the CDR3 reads CASSFSAGEGETQYF. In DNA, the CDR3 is TGTGCCAGCAGTTTCTCTGCGGGAGAGGGTGAGACCCAGTACTTC.

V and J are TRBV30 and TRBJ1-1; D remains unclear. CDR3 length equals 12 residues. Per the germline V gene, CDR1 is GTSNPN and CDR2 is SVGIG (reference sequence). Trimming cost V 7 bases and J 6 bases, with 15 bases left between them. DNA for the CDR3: TGTGCCTCAAAAGGAGGTGGGGCTGAAGCTTTCTTT. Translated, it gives CASKGGGAEAFF.

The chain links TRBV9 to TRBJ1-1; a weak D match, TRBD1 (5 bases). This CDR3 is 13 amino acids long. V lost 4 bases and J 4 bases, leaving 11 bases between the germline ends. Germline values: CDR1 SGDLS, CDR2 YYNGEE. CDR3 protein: CASSPGGGTEAFF. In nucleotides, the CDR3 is TGTGCCAGCAGCCCCGGGGGGGGCACTGAAGCTTTCTTT.

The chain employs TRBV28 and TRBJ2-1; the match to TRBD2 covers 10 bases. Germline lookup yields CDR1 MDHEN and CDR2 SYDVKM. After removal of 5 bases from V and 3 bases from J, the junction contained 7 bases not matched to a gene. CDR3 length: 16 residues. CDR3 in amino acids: CASSRLSGGSYNEQFF. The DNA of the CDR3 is TGTGCCAGCAGTCGCCTTAGCGGGGGGAGCTACAATGAGCAGTTCTTC.

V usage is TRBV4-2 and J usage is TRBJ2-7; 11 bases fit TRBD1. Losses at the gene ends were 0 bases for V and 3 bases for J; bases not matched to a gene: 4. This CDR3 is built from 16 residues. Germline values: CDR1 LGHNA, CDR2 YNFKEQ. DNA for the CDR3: TGTGCCAGCAGCCAAGAGGGACAGGGGGGGATCTACGAGCAGTACTTC. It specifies CASSQEGQGGIYEQYF.

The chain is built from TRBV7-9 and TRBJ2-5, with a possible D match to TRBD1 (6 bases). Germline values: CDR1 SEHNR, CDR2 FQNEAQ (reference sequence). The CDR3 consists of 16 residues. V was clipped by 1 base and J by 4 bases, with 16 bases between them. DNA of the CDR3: TGTGCCAGCAGCTTAGGAGGTCAAGGGGGATTAGAGACCCAGTACTTC. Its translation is CASSLGGQGGLETQYF.

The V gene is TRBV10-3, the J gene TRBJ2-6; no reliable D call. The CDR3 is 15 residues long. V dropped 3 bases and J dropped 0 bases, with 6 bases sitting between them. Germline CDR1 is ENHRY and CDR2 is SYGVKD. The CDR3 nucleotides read TGTGCCATCAGTGACCTACACTCTGGGGCCAACGTCCTGACTTTC. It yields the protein CAISDLHSGANVLTF.